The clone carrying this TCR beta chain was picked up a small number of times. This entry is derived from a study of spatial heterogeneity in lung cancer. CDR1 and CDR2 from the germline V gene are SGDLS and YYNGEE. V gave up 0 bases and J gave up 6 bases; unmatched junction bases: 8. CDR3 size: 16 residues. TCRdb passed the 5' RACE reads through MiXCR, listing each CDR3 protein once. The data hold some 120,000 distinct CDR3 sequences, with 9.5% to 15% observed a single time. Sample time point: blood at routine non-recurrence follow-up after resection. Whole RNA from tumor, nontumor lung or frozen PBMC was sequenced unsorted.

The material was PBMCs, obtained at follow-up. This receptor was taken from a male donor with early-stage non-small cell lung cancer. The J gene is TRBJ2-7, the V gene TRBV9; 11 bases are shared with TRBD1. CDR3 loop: CASSVGPGTGGGEQYF. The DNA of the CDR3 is TGTGCCAGCAGCGTAGGTCCCGGGACAGGGGGTGGCGAGCAGTACTTC. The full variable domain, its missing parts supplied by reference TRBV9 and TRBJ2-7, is DSGVTQTPKHLITATGQRVTLRCSPRSGDLSVYWYQQSLDQGLQFLIQYYNGEERAKGNILERFSAQQFPDLHSELNLSSLELGDSALYFCASSVGPGTGGGEQYFGPGTRLTVT.